A single sample gave rise to the 8 T cell receptor beta chains below, sequenced in a study of T cell responses to AZD1222 COVID-19 vaccine. Profiled with immunoSEQ multiplex PCR; TCRdb holds only in-frame clones, not every one. Of approximately 120,000 clones in the sample, 80% to 90% were seen once. The sample was peripheral blood, taken 28 days after the second AZD1222 dose. The receptor set was obtained from an adult who received the AZD1222 COVID-19 vaccine.

This chain joins TRBV18 and TRBJ1-1; TRBD1 might be the D (6 bases). CDR1 is KGHSH and CDR2 is LQKENI in the germline V gene. V lost 2 bases and J 4 bases, leaving 11 bases between the germline ends. CDR3 length: 14 amino acids. CDR3 residues: CASSPWARGTEAFF. The CDR3 DNA reads TGTGCCAGCTCACCATGGGCCAGGGGCACTGAAGCTTTCTTT.

This clone was detected once. The chain carries TRBV6-5 and TRBJ1-4; TRBD1 agrees at 8 bases. Germline trimming cut 0 bases from V and 7 bases from J; bases unmatched to any gene: 4. Per germline, CDR1 MNHEY and CDR2 SVGAGI. CDR3 length: 15 amino acids. The CDR3 reads CASSYSGTGSEKLFF. CDR3 nucleotides: TGTGCCAGCAGTTACTCCGGGACAGGATCTGAAAAACTGTTTTTT.

The chain combines TRBV29-1 with TRBJ1-1; no reliable D call. Trimming took off 5 bases at V and 3 bases at J, with 10 bases between the two ends. The germline gives CDR1 SQVTM, CDR2 ANQGSEA. The CDR3 extends over 12 amino acids. CDR3 residues: CSVSEGYTEAFF. For the CDR3, the DNA is TGCAGCGTTTCGGAGGGTTACACTGAAGCTTTCTTT.

This chain links TRBV29-1 with TRBJ2-7; TRBD2 matches at 9 bases. CDR3 size: 15 residues. Germline-derived CDR1 and CDR2 are SQVTM and ANQGSEA. The trim removed 2 bases at V and 2 bases at J, leaving 7 bases unmatched. In nucleotides, the CDR3 is TGCAGCGTTGAAAAAGGTAGCGGGGGAGCCTACGAGCAGTACTTC. Translation: CSVEKGSGGAYEQYF.

The V call is TRBV13, the J call TRBJ1-1, with D hard to call. This CDR3 comprises 15 residues. CDR1 and CDR2 (germline): PRHDT, FYEKMQ (reference sequence). Trimming shortened V by 0 bases and J by 1 base, and 9 bases separated the two germline ends. The CDR3 sequence: CASSLGGEGNTEAFF. CDR3 bases: TGTGCCAGCAGCTTAGGCGGAGAGGGGAACACTGAAGCTTTCTTT.

The chain has TRBV3-1 (or the pseudogene TRBV3-2) and TRBJ1-6, with D possibly being TRBD1 (6 bases). This CDR3 contains 14 residues. The V gene lost 1 base and the J gene lost 10 bases, with 11 bases spanning the gap. Germline loops: CDR1 LGHDT, CDR2 YNNKEL (reference sequence). DNA of the CDR3: TGTGCCAGCAGCCAAGGAGGGGGAAAATCACCCCTCCACTTT. It codes for CASSQGGGKSPLHF.

The chain has TRBV7-9 and TRBJ2-7, with 10 bases fitting TRBD1. Germline V gene sequence: CDR1 SEHNR, CDR2 FQNEAQ (reference sequence). CDR3 length equals 14 residues. V gave up 4 bases and J gave up 6 bases; unmatched junction bases: 6. This CDR3 is CASSSGQGPSEQYF. The CDR3 bases are TGTGCCAGCAGCTCGGGACAGGGGCCGTCCGAGCAGTACTTC.

The chain employs TRBV6-2 or TRBV6-3 and TRBJ1-2; D is unresolved. The germline CDR1 and CDR2 sequences are MNHEY and SVGEGT. V shed 0 bases and J shed 4 bases, with 6 bases lying between them. The CDR3 is made up of 13 amino acids. The CDR3 region has the DNA TGTGCCAGCAGTTACTCGCCCAGCTATGGCTACACCTTC. Translation: CASSYSPSYGYTF.